These T cell receptor beta chains were read from a single sample in a study of T-cell memory formation after mild COVID-19. TCRdb called the 5' RACE reads again in MiXCR, with one record for every CDR3 protein. Here the sample spans 350,000 to 500,000 distinct CDR3 sequences, 20% being singletons. The sample consisted of PBMCs or a T cell subset sorted from them (not recorded which). These receptors originate from an adult woman who had mild COVID-19 (a few samples of this study predate the infection). Cell type and time point are not known. Both conserved end residues are part of each CDR3. Fields, in order: V gene, clone size, J gene, D gene, CDR3 protein, CDR3 DNA. A D gene is named only where the DNA matches it firmly. A row's size may be missing; if present it is once, few, many or a size class.

TRBV5-6	few	TRBJ2-4	NA	CASSLEGKKQYF	TGTGCCAGCAGCTTGGAGGGGAAAAAGCAGTACTTC
TRBV7-2	few	TRBJ1-4	NA	CASSFGYRDGPEKLFF	TGTGCCAGCAGCTTCGGATACCGGGACGGCCCTGAAAAACTGTTTTTT
TRBV27	NA	TRBJ2-7	TRBD1	CASSFKDRGYEQYF	TGTGCCAGCAGTTTCAAGGACAGGGGATACGAGCAGTACTTC
TRBV7-9	NA	TRBJ1-3	TRBD1	CASSLAGTGGLRNTIYF	TGTGCCAGCAGCTTGGCCGGGACAGGGGGCTTAAGAAACACCATATATTTT
TRBV4-2	NA	TRBJ1-3	NA	CASSRESGSSGNTIYF	TGTGCCAGCAGTCGGGAAAGCGGAAGCTCTGGAAACACCATATATTTT
TRBV3-1	few	TRBJ2-2	TRBD2	CASSPYGTSGSNTGELFF	TGTGCCAGCAGCCCCTACGGGACTAGCGGGAGTAACACCGGGGAGCTGTTTTTT
TRBV5-1	NA	TRBJ2-7	NA	CASSNYGGTYEQYF	TGCGCCAGCAGCAACTACGGGGGAACCTACGAGCAGTACTTC
TRBV12-3/TRBV12-4	NA	TRBJ2-5	TRBD2	CASSLLGTSGGWQETQYF	TGTGCCAGCAGTCTACTCGGGACTAGCGGGGGATGGCAAGAGACCCAGTACTTC
TRBV7-2	many	TRBJ2-1	NA	CASSLNGGTVRYNEQFF	TGTGCCAGCAGCTTAAATGGAGGGACGGTGAGGTACAATGAGCAGTTCTTC
TRBV7-2	few	TRBJ1-4	NA	CASSLRWTAGEKLFF	TGTGCCAGCAGCTTAAGGTGGACAGCTGGAGAAAAACTGTTTTTT
TRBV5-1	NA	TRBJ1-3	NA	CASSLAAAASGNTIYF	TGCGCCAGCAGCTTGGCCGCGGCTGCTTCTGGAAACACCATATATTTT
TRBV3-1	NA	TRBJ2-4	TRBD2	CASSPRSQRGKNIQYF	TGTGCCAGCAGCCCCCGGTCCCAGCGGGGGAAAAACATTCAGTACTTC
TRBV12-3/TRBV12-4	NA	TRBJ2-5	NA	CASSPGTGRLYQETQYF	TGTGCCAGCAGCCCTGGGACCGGCAGGTTGTACCAAGAGACCCAGTACTTC
TRBV7-2	NA	TRBJ1-3	NA	CASSLGRRDSSGNTIYF	TGTGCCAGCAGCTTAGGCAGAAGAGATAGCTCTGGAAACACCATATATTTT
TRBV4-1	few	TRBJ1-5	NA	CASSQDGQPNQPQHF	TGCGCCAGCAGCCAAGATGGCCAGCCTAATCAGCCCCAGCATTTT
TRBV27	NA	TRBJ2-7	NA	CASSPRDLAYEQYF	TGTGCCAGCAGTCCCCGGGACCTAGCCTACGAGCAGTACTTC
TRBV14	NA	TRBJ2-7	NA	CASSRSRAYEQYF	TGTGCCAGCAGCCGGTCCAGGGCGTACGAGCAGTACTTC
TRBV18	few	TRBJ2-4	TRBD2	CASSPVAGGDVYF	TGTGCCAGCTCACCTGTAGCGGGAGGGGATGTGTACTTC
TRBV12-3/TRBV12-4	many	TRBJ2-3	TRBD2	CASSRSGTSTDTQYF	TGTGCCAGCAGCCGGAGCGGGACCAGCACAGATACGCAGTATTTT
TRBV6-6	NA	TRBJ1-1	NA	CASSPLGGGGNTEAFF	TGTGCCAGCAGTCCCCTTGGGGGGGGCGGGAACACTGAAGCTTTCTTT
TRBV3-1	NA	TRBJ2-1	NA	CASSHKARLYNEQFF	TGTGCCAGCAGTCACAAAGCCCGGCTATACAATGAGCAGTTCTTC
TRBV15	NA	TRBJ2-1	NA	CATSRDLAQAQFF	TGTGCCACCAGCAGAGATCTGGCCCAGGCGCAGTTCTTC
TRBV19	NA	TRBJ2-2	NA	CASTGTATGELFF	TGTGCCAGTACCGGGACGGCCACCGGGGAGCTGTTTTTT
TRBV6-6	NA	TRBJ1-6	NA	CASSSSYNSPLHF	TGTGCCAGCAGTAGCTCCTATAATTCACCCCTCCACTTT
TRBV9	NA	TRBJ1-1	NA	CASSVGQRNTEAFF	TGTGCCAGCAGCGTAGGGCAGAGGAACACTGAAGCTTTCTTT
TRBV5-1	few	TRBJ2-2	TRBD1	CASSLGQGAPGELFF	TGCGCCAGCAGCCTGGGACAGGGGGCCCCCGGGGAGCTGTTTTTT
TRBV30	few	TRBJ2-5	TRBD1	CAWSELDRGETQYF	TGTGCCTGGAGCGAGCTGGACAGGGGTGAGACCCAGTACTTC
TRBV5-1	NA	TRBJ2-7	NA	CASSSRGGSYEQYF	TGCGCCAGCAGCTCGAGGGGGGGATCCTACGAGCAGTACTTC
TRBV9	NA	TRBJ2-7	NA	CASSVDGSIFNEQYF	TGTGCCAGCAGCGTAGACGGGAGTATCTTCAACGAGCAGTACTTC
TRBV7-2	NA	TRBJ1-1	NA	CASSFWGARNTEAFF	TGTGCCAGCAGCTTCTGGGGGGCTCGGAACACTGAAGCTTTCTTT
TRBV20-1	NA	TRBJ1-5	NA	CSAPRAGGPQHF	TGCAGTGCCCCCCGGGCAGGCGGGCCCCAGCATTTT
TRBV12-3/TRBV12-4	many	TRBJ2-7	NA	CASSFSGQYEQYF	TGTGCCAGCAGTTTTAGTGGACAATACGAGCAGTACTTC
TRBV15	NA	TRBJ1-5	TRBD1	CATRQGAHNQPQHF	TGTGCCACCAGACAGGGGGCCCACAATCAGCCCCAGCATTTT
TRBV13	NA	TRBJ2-5	NA	CASSSIDTQETQYF	TGTGCCAGCAGCTCCATCGACACCCAAGAGACCCAGTACTTC
TRBV4-1	once	TRBJ1-2	NA	CASSPPARGLNYGYTF	TGCGCCAGCAGCCCCCCGGCTCGGGGGTTAAACTATGGCTACACCTTC
TRBV7-2	few	TRBJ2-3	NA	CASTPHSWADTQYF	TGTGCCAGCACTCCCCACAGTTGGGCAGATACGCAGTATTTT
TRBV9	NA	TRBJ2-1	TRBD2	CASSVEGSGPPSYNEQFF	TGTGCCAGCAGCGTAGAGGGTAGCGGGCCCCCTTCCTACAATGAGCAGTTCTTC
TRBV3-1	once	TRBJ2-1	TRBD2	CASSQLAAHHEQFF	TGTGCCAGCAGCCAACTAGCGGCCCACCATGAGCAGTTCTTC
TRBV29-1	NA	TRBJ1-2	NA	CSVGQTYGYTF	TGCAGCGTTGGTCAGACCTATGGCTACACCTTC
TRBV29-1	NA	TRBJ1-2	NA	CSVYPLLGYTF	TGCAGCGTCTACCCGTTGTTAGGCTACACCTTC
TRBV5-5	few	TRBJ1-4	NA	CASTRGRGEKLFF	TGTGCCAGCACCCGGGGGCGCGGTGAAAAACTGTTTTTT
TRBV4-1	few	TRBJ2-5	NA	CASSRLIGGRETQYF	TGCGCCAGCAGCCGCCTAATCGGGGGCAGAGAGACCCAGTACTTC
TRBV5-1	NA	TRBJ2-7	TRBD1	CASSHGLDGRGNEQYF	TGCGCCAGCAGCCACGGCCTCGACGGCAGGGGGAACGAGCAGTACTTC
TRBV7-8	few	TRBJ2-3	NA	CASSLMGGPGSTQYF	TGTGCCAGCAGCTTAATGGGCGGGCCGGGGTCTACGCAGTATTTT
TRBV5-6	NA	TRBJ2-2	TRBD1	CASSLVDRDTGELFF	TGTGCCAGCAGCTTGGTGGACAGGGACACCGGGGAGCTGTTTTTT
TRBV5-1	few	TRBJ2-5	NA	CASSRTRAQETQYF	TGCGCCAGCAGCCGTACTAGGGCCCAAGAGACCCAGTACTTC
TRBV11-2	NA	TRBJ1-1	TRBD1	CASSFYRGSTEAFF	TGTGCCAGCAGCTTCTACAGGGGGAGTACTGAAGCTTTCTTT
TRBV24-1	few	TRBJ2-7	TRBD1	CATSDLAGQGEQYF	TGTGCCACCAGTGATTTGGCAGGACAGGGCGAGCAGTACTTC
TRBV11-3	NA	TRBJ2-7	NA	CASSSTFGRGYEQYF	TGTGCCAGCAGCTCCACATTCGGACGGGGCTACGAGCAGTACTTC
TRBV11-2	NA	TRBJ2-1	TRBD2	CASSQIRTSGHEQFF	TGTGCCAGCAGCCAGATACGGACTAGCGGACATGAGCAGTTCTTC
TRBV18	NA	TRBJ1-1	NA	CASSPPQMRDEAFF	TGTGCCAGCTCACCACCACAGATGAGGGATGAAGCTTTCTTT
TRBV12-3/TRBV12-4	few	TRBJ2-3	TRBD2	CASSSTAGGPDTQYF	TGTGCCAGCAGTTCCACTGCGGGAGGGCCAGATACGCAGTATTTT